This T cell receptor beta chain comes out of a study of cytomegalovirus exposure and HLA in healthy donors (dated by TCRdb to 2015 to 2018). For the study in its entirety: An earlier analysis of approximately 590 of the donors reported 250 to 350 Gb of sequence data and more than 90 million unique TCR beta sequences from about 179 million T cells. An early release that covered some 640 HLA-typed donors contained around 330 gigabases of sequencing data and 65 million to 100 million unique TCR sequences. Of the roughly 400 genotyped donors, over 65% fell in the genetic ancestry cluster associated with self-reported Caucasian donors. The study aimed to test whether signatures of past pathogen exposure could be identified by cataloging public T cell receptors. The study profiled the T cell repertoires of some 610 subjects by immunosequencing and related them to cytomegalovirus serostatus. In addition to the first cohort of hundreds of subjects, a separate validation cohort of 130 or so different subjects was used. To predict cytomegalovirus infection status, the study combined high-throughput TCR immunosequencing, statistical association of individual TCRs with disease status, and machine learning. In a later analysis, previously published TCR beta repertoires from several hundred donors were re-analyzed and high-resolution HLA genotyping was added so that TCR occurrence patterns could be studied. In the later analysis, no new phenotypic data were used to find candidate immune exposures; instead, reliance was placed on TCR beta sequences and their occurrence across donors. An earlier analysis of fewer than 700 of the donors applied high-throughput TCR beta sequencing to assess whether each TCR beta V gene segment acted as functional or pseudogenic. Alongside the repertoire data, information on donor age, sex, ethnicity and CMV serostatus was compiled. In a later genetic analysis, genome-wide SNP genotypes for about 55% of the roughly 700 donors were used, and that subset was treated as a discovery cohort. Every discovery cohort repertoire had been produced on one sequencing platform. HLA typing included class I and class II loci at four-digit resolution. Typing coverage varied by locus: roughly 629-640 donors for A, B, C, DRB1 and DQB1; 522 for DQA1; more than 600 for DPA1; some 470 for DPB1. A handful of DR-DQ haplotypes were handled as single units for association and clustering because linkage in the cohort was strong. Across approximately 400 genotyped donors of the cohort, an average of about 250,000 unique TCR beta nucleotide sequences per donor were sequenced, and roughly 17% of those sequences were non-productive.

As regards this clone: Its cognate antigen has yet to be identified.

Libraries were constructed by the immunoSEQ multiplex PCR assay. The multiplex PCR relied on a mix of 60 forward primers for TCR Vbeta segments and 13 reverse primers for TCR Jbeta segments. The CDR3 region of rearranged TCR beta genes was amplified from genomic DNA by a multiplex PCR assay. Amplified TCR beta libraries were sequenced as 87-base-pair reads on the Illumina HiSeq System. From the authors' description of their analysis: In a later analysis, tens of millions of unique TCR beta chains were counted across the 666 repertoires, and approximately 11 million of these chains were shared by at least two donors. Raw reads were error-corrected and collapsed into unique sequences with a nearest-neighbor algorithm that merged closely related sequences to remove PCR and sequencing errors. Alignment of CDR3 sequences to IMGT reference sequences was used to assign V, D and J gene segments. For a sequence to be retained, at least a six-nucleotide match to both a V gene segment and a J gene segment was required. A rearrangement counted as productive if the CDR3 had no stop codons and remained in frame with V and J, and every other rearrangement counted as non-productive. Following IMGT convention, CDR3 was defined as the stretch from the second conserved V-encoded cysteine to the conserved J-encoded phenylalanine. The earlier analysis of about 610 of the donors excluded any sequence lacking an unambiguous match to a single V gene segment. An earlier analysis of a few hundred of the donors classified V segments as functional when productive rearrangements were above 56.7% and as segregating when the standard deviation between donors was above 5%. To diagnose cytomegalovirus status from the catalog of TCR beta chain sequences, a statistical classification framework was built. A later analysis assigned V and J genes by comparing TCR nucleotide sequences with IMGT/GENE-DB human TR gene sequences. A later analysis assigned CDR3 sequences and most-parsimonious VDJ recombination scenarios with the TCRdist pipeline. A later analysis defined each TCR beta chain by its CDR3 amino acid sequence plus V-gene family, and excluded reads lacking a unique V-gene family. To address suspected cross-contamination and a sequencing artifact, a later analysis removed around 590 highly shared, low-generation-probability nucleotide sequences. A later analysis calculated a clonal expansion index for each public chain from normalized within-repertoire ranks of inferred template counts. In a later analysis, generation probabilities were computed with a VDJ recombination model fitted to out-of-frame rearrangements, and the resulting probabilities were checked against IGoR. Hypergeometric tests were used in a later analysis to score TCR-TCR, TCR-HLA and TCR-CMV co-occurrence, with a repertoire-size bias correction applied to the TCR pairs. A later analysis estimated false discovery rates by permuting HLA or CMV assignments 20 times. In a later analysis, co-occurring TCRs were grouped using DBSCAN, with TCRdist sequence similarity added in when clustering inside HLA-allele-positive subsets. For co-occurrence clustering, repertoires with fewer than 30,000 or more than 120,000 public chains were excluded, along with four or five repertoires with anomalous nucleotide sharing. Not all clones reach the TCRdb copy of this immuneACCESS table, which keeps in-frame sequences only. Checked studies attribute under half of the gap to unresolved V genes and leave the rest unexplained. V, J and clone size reflect that table, while D and trimming were determined from the DNA. The table for this sample shows around 130,000 clones. 1.5% to 2% of the sample rests with the top ten.

Its CDR3 holds 15 amino acids, cysteine through phenylalanine. Of all the DNA, just the CDR3 is kept, 45 bases in frame from base 1. CDR1 and CDR2 are drawn from the germline V gene: SGHRS, YFSETQ. Trimming accounts for 1 base at V and 1 base at J, while the number of junction bases matched to no gene is 2. The paper as a whole reports these results and caveats: A later analysis found that TCR association rates varied across HLA loci, with DRB1 alleles showing the most associated TCRs and HLA-C alleles the fewest. The classifier was reported to diagnose cytomegalovirus status with high specificity and sensitivity in both the original cohort and the validation cohort. While some public TCRs were present in many individuals, most TCR sequences turned up only very rarely across donors. The authors suggested that the approach could potentially be generalized to other disease states and immunological phenotypes. Because the 87-base-pair reads could not distinguish some IMGT-functional V segments, including TRBV6-2 and TRBV6-3, those segments were excluded. The sequencing pipeline was judged likely to have produced a cluster of highly shared sequence variants as a technical artifact. When HLA alleles, especially DR and DQ, strongly co-occurred, TCR associations were difficult to assign to individual alleles. In a later analysis, some 17,000 TCR beta sequences were associated with specific HLA alleles at a false discovery rate of 0.05. Compared with the approximately 720-donor mean, donors in an Asian-associated ancestry cluster had fewer N-insertions in productive TCRs, according to a later genetic analysis. In a later analysis, HLA-associated TCR beta chains were found to be more clonally expanded and to have lower generation probabilities than equally common non-associated chains. HLA typing was unavailable for some donors at each locus, so association tests used only the typed subset. Correlated functional status among segregating V segments might reflect linkage disequilibrium, but an unknown experimental factor could not be ruled out. Several of the top co-occurrence clusters appeared to be linked to parvovirus B19, influenza, CMV and Epstein-Barr virus, according to a later analysis. The presence/absence analyses assumed that sequencing depth was roughly uniform across donors, and that assumption may not be true. The only immune exposure information available for the cohort was CMV serostatus. In the study, some 160 TCR beta chains were listed as associated with cytomegalovirus. In vitro tests confirmed that a few of the cytomegalovirus-associated TCR beta chains recognize cytomegalovirus antigens. In this cohort, only TCR beta chains were sequenced, and detectable features were limited by the absence of alpha or paired-chain data. Most CMV-associated TCR beta chains appeared to be HLA-restricted in a later analysis, and the HLA associations seemed to be driven largely by CMV exposure. V-gene and J-gene trimming of TCR beta chains was associated with a missense DCLRE1C variant in a later genetic analysis, and the association was replicated in an independent cohort. Because counts were too low, around 18 rarely observed V segments, including chromosome 9 orphons, were left out of the earlier analysis of over 550 of the donors. An earlier analysis of some 560 of the donors showed that most TCR beta V segments appeared in productive rearrangements either about 90% or about 30% of the time, which broadly matched IMGT annotations. A further reported finding was that TCR beta sequences accurately predicted the HLA-A and HLA-B alleles for most subjects in the first cohort.

In total, 600 or so healthy bone marrow donors made up the cohort. At the time of sampling, every cohort member was nominally healthy, though immune exposures that went unrecorded were likely present. The donor tested CMV seronegative, placing the donor among the 350 or so seronegative members of the cohort. A peripheral blood sample was provided by each donor, and peripheral blood mononuclear cells were used for TCR beta sequencing. The Qiagen DNeasy Blood Extraction Kit was used to extract genomic DNA from the blood cell samples. The chain joins TRBV5-1 to TRBJ2-3; TRBD2 matches 8 bases in the middle. The receptor comes from a woman in her sixties or seventies in good health and CMV-seronegative. Sequencing was performed on PBMCs. The sequenced DNA: TGCGCCAGCAGCTTGACGGGAGGGGGCACAGATACGCAGTATTTT. Translated, this gives CASSLTGGGTDTQYF.